These 20 T cell receptor beta chains came from one sample sequenced in a study of tumor and adjacent non-tumor tissue in lung cancer. TCRbeta libraries were built with three rounds of nested PCR, modified from ARM-PCR. TCRdb called the multiplex PCR reads again in MiXCR, with one record for every CDR3 protein. The sample yields around 76,000 distinct CDR3 sequences, less than 85% seen once. The template was RNA from unsorted bulk tissue. More than 3 cm separated this lung sample from the edge of the tumor. Source material: distant non-tumor lung tissue. The receptors were sampled from a man between 65 and 80 years old with non-small cell lung cancer.

Concerning this clonotype: An end of the junction does not agree with germline; a read error may underlie this. This chain joins TRBV11-2 and TRBJ2-1, with 8 bases fitting TRBD2. Looked up from germline, CDR1 is SGHAT and CDR2 is FQNNGV. CDR3 length: 14 amino acids. As DNA, the CDR3 is TGTGCCAACAGCTTAGCGGGGAGGCGGAATGAGCAGTTCTTC. It encodes CANSLAGRRNEQFF.

A remark on this clonotype: At one end, the junction sequence differs from germline, possibly due to a read error. The gene calls are TRBV14 and TRBJ1-4; perhaps TRBD1 as D (6 bases). The V gene's germline CDR1 is SGHDN and CDR2 FVKESK. The CDR3 is made up of 15 amino acids. CDR3 region: CVSSHTYARGEKLFF. The CDR3 DNA is TGTGTCAGCAGCCACACCTATGCCAGGGGTGAAAAACTGTTTTTT.

The rearrangement uses TRBV10-2 and TRBJ2-3, with D possibly matching TRBD2 (6 bases). The ends were cut back, 2 bases at V and 11 bases at J, with 20 bases in the middle. The CDR3 sequence is 15 residues long. Per the germline V gene, CDR1 is WSHSY and CDR2 is SAAADI. The DNA of the CDR3 is TGCGCCAGCAGTGAGAGCGGCGGGAACACAAATAAGCAGTATTTT. Amino acid sequence: CASSESGGNTNKQYF.

Turning to this clonotype: At one boundary the junction diverges from the germline segment, which might be a read error. The chain uses TRBV10-2 and TRBJ2-5; TRBD1 or TRBD2 may be the D gene (5 bases each). Germline assignment: CDR1 WSHSY and CDR2 SAAADI. The CDR3 sequence is 14 residues long. The CDR3 protein is CASRMGRIQDTQYF. In DNA form, the CDR3 reads TGCGCCAGCAGGATGGGACGGATCCAAGATACCCAGTACTTC.

The sample holds a few counts of this clonotype. A much more abundant neighbour one base away suggests this may be a read error. The chain combines TRBV4-3 with TRBJ1-1; D might be TRBD1 (5 bases). The length of the CDR3 is 14 residues. Germline assignment: CDR1 LGHNA and CDR2 YSLEER. Between the trimmed V and J ends, which lost 0 bases and 7 bases, there was a span of 12 bases. The chain's CDR3 is CASSQELGGIEAFF. Here the CDR3 DNA reads TGCGCCAGCAGCCAAGAACTGGGGGGGATTGAAGCTTTCTTT.

This rearrangement joins TRBV6-2 or TRBV6-3 to TRBJ2-1, with 14 bases lining up with TRBD2. The germline V gene has CDR1 MNHEY and CDR2 SVGEGT. V lost 6 bases to trimming and J lost 4 bases; unmatched junction nucleotides: 14. This CDR3 has 19 amino acids. CDR3 sequence reads: CASRHSATSGRVVYNEQFF. DNA of the CDR3: TGTGCCAGCAGACACTCTGCGACTAGCGGGAGGGTCGTATACAATGAGCAGTTCTTC.

This clonotype appeared many times. A read error may account for a junction end that differs from germline. This chain uses TRBV29-1 with TRBJ2-5, with D maybe TRBD1 (6 bases). The CDR3 is 13 residues long. Germline assignment: CDR1 SQVTM and CDR2 ANQGSEA. The CDR3 loop is CSVADRLQETQHF. CDR3 DNA sequence: TGCAGCGTGGCCGACAGGTTACAAGAGACCCAGCATTTC.

This clonotype was seen more than once but under ten times. This sequence may be a read error, since a much larger clone differs from it by one base. The rearrangement uses TRBV6-2 or TRBV6-3 and TRBJ2-2; D might be TRBD1 or TRBD2, each matching 6 bases. The length of the CDR3 is 14 residues. V lost 7 bases and J 2 bases, leaving 11 bases between the germline ends. Germline CDR1 reads MNHEY; CDR2 reads SVGEGT. The chain's CDR3 is CASNRGRNTGELFF. The CDR3 coding sequence is TGTGCCAGCAATCGGGGGCGAAACACCGGGGAGCTGTTTTTT.

About this clonotype itself: At one boundary the junction diverges from the germline segment, which might be a read error. The chain is built from TRBV2 and TRBJ2-7; 8 bases fit TRBD2. This CDR3 has 16 amino acids. Germline CDR1 reads SNHLY; CDR2 reads FYNNEI. The CDR3 region has the DNA TGTGCCAACAGTGAGGCGATCCGCGGGGGGATATCCGAGCAGTACTTC. This encodes CANSEAIRGGISEQYF.

This chain joins TRBV21-1 and TRBJ2-7; the table gives TRBD1 as D, unverified against the DNA. TRBV21-1 is noted as a pseudogene. The CDR3 totals 13 residues. The CDR3 DNA reads TGTGCCAGCCCCCTTCTTAGAACCTACGAGCGGTACTTC. Translation: CASPLLRTYERYF.

The V and J genes are TRBV15 and TRBJ1-2; 11 bases match TRBD1. Germline V lookup: CDR1 LNHNV, CDR2 YYDKDF (reference sequence). This CDR3 spans 15 amino acids. V was clipped by 3 bases and J by 8 bases; unmatched bases: 8. CDR3: CATSREGQGARGYTF. The CDR3 DNA reads TGTGCCACCAGCAGGGAAGGACAGGGGGCTAGAGGCTACACCTTC.

Comment on this clonotype: A junction boundary mismatches the germline segment, possibly from a read error. This sequence joins TRBV29-1 and TRBJ2-5; TRBD2 aligns across 12 bases. The CDR3 is 15 residues long. CDR1 and CDR2 from the germline V gene are SQVTM and ANQGSEA. CDR3: CSVAGLAGSKETQYF. The CDR3 DNA reads TGTAGCGTGGCTGGACTAGCGGGGAGTAAGGAGACCCAGTACTTC. The whole variable domain, remainder taken from reference TRBV29-1 and TRBJ2-5, is SAVISQKPSRDICQRGTSLTIQCQVDSQVTMMFWYRQQPGQSLTLIATANQGSEATYESGFVIDKFPISRPNLTFSTLTVSNMSPEDSSIYLCSVAGLAGSKETQYFGPGTRLLVL.

This clonotype was observed many times. The chain carries TRBV10-2 and TRBJ2-7, with 9 bases lining up with TRBD1. CDR3 length equals 14 residues. V shed 2 bases, J shed 4 bases, and the junction held 3 bases outside the gene matches. Germline CDR1 WSHSY, CDR2 SAAADI. CDR3 DNA sequence: TGCGCCAGCAGTGAGCCGGGACAGGGATACGAGCAGTACTTC. It yields the protein CASSEPGQGYEQYF.

This chain connects TRBV30 to TRBJ1-3, with 7 bases aligning to TRBD1. J gave up 0 bases and V 5 bases, and 10 bases lay outside the gene matches. From germline, CDR1 is GTSNPN and CDR2 SVGIG (reference sequence). This CDR3 is built from 16 residues. The CDR3 DNA reads TGTGCCTGGGCACCGGGACAGACGAGCTCTGGAAACACCATATATTTT. It is translated as CAWAPGQTSSGNTIYF.

The chain uses TRBV7-9 and TRBJ1-5; the D gene is possibly TRBD1 (5 bases). The CDR3 is made up of 17 amino acids. Per the germline V gene, CDR1 is SEHNR and CDR2 is FQNEAQ (reference sequence). With 6 bases removed from V and 4 bases from J, the gap between germline ends came to 22 bases. CDR3 in amino acids: CASSGALVSGLNQPQHF. The CDR3 coding sequence is TGTGCCAGCAGTGGTGCCTTGGTGTCGGGACTGAATCAGCCCCAGCATTTT. Full variable domain (remainder filled in from reference TRBV7-9 and TRBJ1-5): DTGVSQNPRHKITKRGQNVTFRCDPISEHNRLYWYRQTLGQGPEFLTYFQNEAQLEKSRLLSDRFSAERPKGSFSTLEIQRTEQGDSAMYLCASSGALVSGLNQPQHFGDGTRLSIL.

Details on this clonotype: Since a much larger clone is just one base distant, this may be a read error. The chain combines TRBV7-9 with TRBJ2-2; D assignment may be TRBD1 or TRBD2 (6 bases each). V was clipped by 1 base and J by 6 bases, with 15 bases between them. This CDR3 is built from 16 residues. Germline V lookup: CDR1 SEHNR, CDR2 FQNEAQ (reference sequence). The CDR3 bases are TGTGCCAGCAGCTTAGGGGCCTCGGGGGCAGCCGGGGAGCTGTTTTTT. It specifies CASSLGASGAAGELFF.

Concerning this clonotype: Relative to the germline gene, one junction end is altered; a read error may explain this. This rearrangement joins TRBV12-3 or TRBV12-4 to TRBJ1-2; no definite D call. This CDR3 has 11 amino acids. The CDR3 DNA is TGTGCCTACACCCTGGGAGATGGATACACCTTC. Protein product: CAYTLGDGYTF.

In the case of this clonotype: One base away lies a much larger clone, so this may be a sequencing read error. The chain has TRBV5-3 and TRBJ2-2, with 7 bases fitting TRBD2. TRBV5-3 carries the ORF label, with uncertain function. This CDR3 comprises 15 residues. CDR3 in DNA: TGTACCAGAAGCCCGGACGGGGAGGGATCCGGGGAGCTGTTTTTT. Protein sequence: CTRSPDGEGSGELFF.

Comments on this clonotype: The junction does not match germline at one end; this may be a read error. The chain employs TRBV12-5 and TRBJ1-5, with unresolved D. The CDR3 runs 14 residues. The germline gives CDR1 LGHNT, CDR2 FRNRAP. This chain's CDR3 is CVSGLTASSQPQHF. In nucleotides, the CDR3 is TGTGTTAGTGGTCTTACCGCTAGCAGTCAGCCCCAGCATTTT.

This rearrangement joins TRBV11-2 to TRBJ1-1; D is perhaps TRBD1 (5 bases). Trimming shortened V by 8 bases and J by 7 bases, and 14 bases separated the two germline ends. The CDR3 length is 12 residues. From germline, CDR1 is SGHAT and CDR2 FQNNGV. The CDR3 coding sequence is TGTGCCAGCTCATTTAGGGGTATTGAAGCTTTCTTT. Its translation is CASSFRGIEAFF.